This TCR beta chain was captured by sequencing in a study of OX40 agonist ivuxolimab in advanced cancers. Study-level information: As their treatment, patients were administered ivuxolimab, an agonistic anti-OX40 (CD134) antibody.

The CDR3 length is 14 residues. After removal of 6 bases from V and 0 bases from J, the junction contained 3 bases not matched to a gene. CDR1 and CDR2 from the germline V gene are MNHEY and SMNVEV (reference sequence). As regards this clone: Its antigen is unknown.

Study results and caveats: Also present in some nonresponders was a low level of normalized T-cell clonal expansion. On average, CD8+ T cells had more expanded clones than CD4+. Some of the lowest clonal expansion was seen in partial responders at 0.1-3.0 mg/kg.

Clones were read by immunoSEQ multiplex PCR, and TCRdb kept only the in-frame ones, dropping some. Of some 58,000 clones in the sample, over 80% were seen once. This sequence was found in an adult with an advanced solid tumor such as melanoma, head and neck, liver or kidney cancer. The chain employs TRBV27 and TRBJ2-7; TRBD1 matches at 9 bases. The material was CD4+ or CD8+ T cells sorted from blood, obtained in a trial of the OX40 agonist ivuxolimab. CDR3 loop: CASSPQGASYEQYF. The CDR3 nucleotides read TGTGCCAGCAGCCCACAGGGGGCCTCCTACGAGCAGTACTTC.